A selection of T cell receptor beta chains follows, all from one sample in a study of Ad26.COV2.S vaccination and SARS-CoV-2 variants. The method was immunoSEQ multiplex PCR; TCRdb's version includes in-frame clones alone and lacks a portion of them. The sample lists a few hundred thousand clones, roughly 90% occurring once. The sample consisted of peripheral blood, taken in a trial of Ad26.COV2.S vaccine versus placebo. Receptors originate from a person aged 18-60 years who received the Ad26.COV2.S COVID-19 vaccine or a placebo. Each CDR3 is given with its conserved first and last residue. Each record gives: V gene, D gene, J gene, clone size, CDR3 DNA, CDR3 protein. The D gene is left open where the match is weak. Clone size is given for some rows only: seen once, a few or many times, or a class if the clone is expanded.

TRBV3-1/TRBV3-2	NA	TRBJ1-6	NA	TGTGCCAGCAGCCAAGTGAAGGCCTCACCCCTCCACTTT	CASSQVKASPLHF
TRBV30	NA	TRBJ1-2	NA	TGTGCCTGGATCGGACGGCTCGGCTACACCTTC	CAWIGRLGYTF
TRBV15	NA	TRBJ2-7	NA	TGTGCCACCAGCGGCTACAGGAAAACCTACGAGCAGTACTTC	CATSGYRKTYEQYF
TRBV28	NA	TRBJ2-6	NA	TGTGCCAGCAGTTCGTCCGCCTCTGGGGCCAACGTCCTGACTTTC	CASSSSASGANVLTF
TRBV4-3	NA	TRBJ1-5	once	TGCGCCAGCAGCCAATTGTTCAGGCCTGATCAGCCCCAGCATTTT	CASSQLFRPDQPQHF
TRBV4-3	NA	TRBJ1-1	NA	TGCGCCAGCAGCCAAGATCGGGGGTTTGGGAACACTGAAGCTTTCTTT	CASSQDRGFGNTEAFF
TRBV7-9	TRBD1	TRBJ2-6	NA	TGTGCCAGCAAGGGGGCGCGTGGGGCCAACGTCCTGACTTTC	CASKGARGANVLTF
TRBV6-2/TRBV6-3	NA	TRBJ1-1	NA	TGTGCCAGCAGTTACCCCACCTTGCGGGGTGAAGCTTTCTTT	CASSYPTLRGEAFF
TRBV29-1	NA	TRBJ1-1	NA	TGCAGCGTTGTTGGGGCCTTGAACACTGAAGCTTTCTTT	CSVVGALNTEAFF
TRBV11-1	NA	TRBJ2-5	NA	TGTGCCAGCAGCCAGGGCCAGGTACAAGAGACCCAGTACTTC	CASSQGQVQETQYF
TRBV28	NA	TRBJ1-4	few	TGTGCCGGCAATACGAGAGTCTTGGAAAAACTGTTTTTT	CAGNTRVLEKLFF
TRBV4-3	NA	TRBJ2-1	NA	TGCGCCAGCAGCCAAGATGTCGGGGGGCCTTACAATGAGCAGTTCTTC	CASSQDVGGPYNEQFF
TRBV19	NA	TRBJ1-5	NA	TGTGCCAGTAGTATTCAGGGCTGGGCAGGTAACAATCAGCCCCAGCATTTT	CASSIQGWAGNNQPQHF
TRBV2	NA	TRBJ2-2	NA	TGTGCCAGCAGTCCCACTAGAGGTACCGGGGAGCTGTTTTTT	CASSPTRGTGELFF
TRBV7-9	NA	TRBJ2-1	NA	TGTGCCAGCAGCTTAGTTGAGGGGGAGGTCAATGAGCAGTTCTTC	CASSLVEGEVNEQFF
TRBV4-1	TRBD2	TRBJ2-5	NA	TGCGCCAGCAGCCAAGGGACTAGCGGGTTACAAGAGACCCAGTACTTC	CASSQGTSGLQETQYF
TRBV6-1	TRBD2	TRBJ2-4	NA	TGTGCCAGCAGTGAGATCCCGGGACTAGCGGAAATAGCCAAAAACATTCAGTACTTC	CASSEIPGLAEIAKNIQYF
TRBV6-4	NA	TRBJ1-6	NA	TGTGCCAGCAGTCCAGGGGCTTCCTATAATTCACCCCTCCACTTT	CASSPGASYNSPLHF
TRBV19	TRBD2	TRBJ2-5	NA	TGTGCCAGTACCACGATAGGGCCTAGCGGCCAAGAGACCCAGTACTTC	CASTTIGPSGQETQYF
TRBV5-6	NA	TRBJ2-1	NA	TGTGCCAGCAGCTTACAACCCCTCGGACCGAGGCAGTTCTTC	CASSLQPLGPRQFF
TRBV27	NA	TRBJ2-7	few	TGTGCCAGCAGTTTATCCCCCATGGCCGGGCAGTACTTC	CASSLSPMAGQYF
TRBV9	NA	TRBJ1-4	NA	TGTGCCAGCAGCGTCTACGGTGGGGGTAATGAAAAACTGTTTTTT	CASSVYGGGNEKLFF
TRBV29-1	NA	TRBJ2-5	once	TGCAGCGTTCCGGTTGAAGAGACCCAGTACTTC	CSVPVEETQYF
TRBV30	NA	TRBJ2-7	NA	TGTGCCTGGAGTGTACCATCGGGCTTTAACGAGCAGTACTTC	CAWSVPSGFNEQYF
TRBV7-3	NA	TRBJ2-7	few	TGTGCCAGCAGCACTCAGCCAGCGGCCTCCTACGAGCAGTACTTC	CASSTQPAASYEQYF
TRBV28	TRBD2	TRBJ2-7	NA	TGTGCCAGCAGTATTAGCGGGGGGGGCGAGCAGTACTTC	CASSISGGGEQYF
TRBV25-1	NA	TRBJ2-6	NA	TGTGCCAGCACTGTATCAGGGCTGTCTGGGGCCAACGTCCTGACTTTC	CASTVSGLSGANVLTF
TRBV7-8	NA	TRBJ2-7	NA	TGTGCCAGCAGCTTCCTACAGAGAAAGTCCTACGAGCAGTACTTC	CASSFLQRKSYEQYF
TRBV5-4	TRBD2	TRBJ2-7	NA	TGTGCCAGCAGCTTGTTATTAGCGGGGGGCCTGACTCTCTACGAGCAGTACTTC	CASSLLLAGGLTLYEQYF
TRBV7-7	NA	TRBJ2-2	NA	TGTGCCAGCAGCCCCTATCCTAACAAGGGGAGGATGAACACCGGGGAGCTGTTTTTT	CASSPYPNKGRMNTGELFF
TRBV10-3	TRBD1	TRBJ1-3	NA	TGTGCCATCAGGCTGATTTCCCCGGGACAGGGCGACGGAAACACCATATATTTT	CAIRLISPGQGDGNTIYF
TRBV28	NA	TRBJ2-7	NA	TGTGCCAGCAGTTTCTATGGGGGAAGAGGCCACGAGCAGTACTTC	CASSFYGGRGHEQYF
TRBV15	NA	TRBJ2-2	NA	TGTGCCACCAGCAGAGGACAGTCCACCGGGGAGCTGTTTTTT	CATSRGQSTGELFF
TRBV18	TRBD1	TRBJ1-1	NA	TGTGCCAGCTCACCACTTGACAGGGGGCGCGGAACTGAAGCTTTCTTT	CASSPLDRGRGTEAFF
TRBV11-2	NA	TRBJ1-3	NA	TGTGCCAGCAGCTTAGGGTACAAAAGCCCCTCTGGAAACACCATATATTTT	CASSLGYKSPSGNTIYF
TRBV6-2/TRBV6-3	NA	TRBJ1-1	NA	TGTGCCAGCAGTTACGGACAGTACCTTGAAGCTTTCTTT	CASSYGQYLEAFF
TRBV27	NA	TRBJ1-6	NA	TGTGCCAGCAGTTTGAGGGGGGCGAATTTCTATAATTCACCCCTCCACTTT	CASSLRGANFYNSPLHF
TRBV6-5	NA	TRBJ1-2	NA	TGTGCCAGCAGTTACTCGGGAGCAGCACAGGGCTATGGCTACACCTTC	CASSYSGAAQGYGYTF
TRBV14	NA	TRBJ2-5	NA	TGTGCCAGCAGCCACGGGACTTCGTACCAAGAGACCCAGTACTTC	CASSHGTSYQETQYF
TRBV4-3	NA	TRBJ2-1	NA	TGCGCCAGCAGCCAAGATCGTGGGCTAGGGACCTACAATGAGCAGTTCTTC	CASSQDRGLGTYNEQFF